A selection of T cell receptor beta chains follows, all from one sample in a study of Graves' ophthalmopathy and Graves' hyperthyroidism. A single record per CDR3 protein comes from TCRdb applying MiXCR to the multiplex PCR reads. Among around 660,000 distinct CDR3 sequences listed, about 40% were seen once. The material sequenced was peripheral blood. These TCRs come from an adult man with Graves' ophthalmopathy. The CDR3 runs from the conserved cysteine through the conserved F or W. D genes are given only for firm matches. Some rows have no size entry. The others give once, few or many, or a class for an expanded clone.

TRBV4-2	TRBJ2-5	-	-	CASSQENGAPKTQYF	TGTGCCAGCAGCCAAGAAAACGGGGCCCCAAAGACCCAGTACTTC
TRBV19	TRBJ1-2	-	TRBD1	CASGTALNGHTF	TGTGCCAGCGGGACAGCCCTTAACGGCCACACCTTC
TRBV10-3	TRBJ2-2	-	-	CAIRGQLNTGELSW	TGTGCCATCAGAGGACAGTTGAACACCGGGGAGCTGTCTTGG
TRBV29-1	TRBJ1-5	once	-	CSPGHLQPQHF	TGCAGCCCGGGACACCTTCAGCCCCAGCATTTT
TRBV15	TRBJ2-7	-	TRBD2	CATTLAGKVREQYF	TGTGCCACCACCCTAGCGGGAAAGGTACGCGAGCAGTACTTC
TRBV24-1	TRBJ2-5	-	-	CATKEGDYGNQYF	TGTGCCACCAAAGAGGGTGACTATGGGAACCAGTACTTC
TRBV5-5	TRBJ1-1	many	-	CASSRDVMNTEAFF	TGTGCCAGCAGCCGTGACGTTATGAACACTGAAGCTTTCTTT
TRBV7-8	TRBJ1-4	once	TRBD1	CASSLILHRGEKLFF	TGTGCCAGCAGCTTAATTCTCCACAGGGGTGAAAAACTGTTTTTT
TRBV12-3/TRBV12-4	TRBJ1-2	many	TRBD1	CASSSGQGRYGYTF	TGTGCCAGCAGTTCGGGACAGGGGCGCTATGGCTACACCTTC
TRBV19	TRBJ1-3	many	-	CASKDGSSGNTIYF	TGTGCCAGTAAGGACGGAAGCTCTGGAAACACCATATATTTT
TRBV2	TRBJ1-5	-	TRBD1	CASSELTGVHYEHF	TGTGCCAGCAGTGAACTGACAGGGGTTCACTACGAGCATTTT
TRBV5-6	TRBJ1-2	-	-	CASSLLFQYSYGYTF	TGTGCCAGCAGCTTGCTTTTTCAGTATTCCTATGGCTACACCTTC
TRBV29-1	TRBJ2-7	once	TRBD1	CSLGGTGDEQYF	TGCAGCTTGGGAGGGACAGGGGACGAGCAGTATTTC
TRBV11-3	TRBJ1-1	many	-	CASRAAWSGDNTEAFF	TGTGCCAGCAGGGCGGCATGGTCCGGGGATAACACTGAAGCTTTCTTT
TRBV7-2	TRBJ1-2	many	-	CASSLIRNYNYGYTF	TGTGCCAGCAGCTTAATACGGAATTATAACTATGGCTACACCTTC
TRBV29-1	TRBJ2-5	few	TRBD1	CSVGAGGGETQYF	TGCAGCGTTGGTGCAGGGGGCGGTGAGACCCAGTACTTC
TRBV29-1	TRBJ2-6	-	TRBD1	CSVLTGESGANVLTF	TGCAGCGTCCTGACAGGGGAATCCGGGGCCAACGTCCTGACTTTC
TRBV29-1	TRBJ1-1	many	-	CSVVDLDDTEAFF	TGCAGCGTTGTGGACCTCGATGACACTGAAGCTTTCTTT
TRBV15	TRBJ2-6	once	-	CATSRGPLLTF	TGTGCCACCAGCAGAGGACCCCTACTGACTTTC
TRBV18	TRBJ1-2	many	-	CASSDPNYGYTF	TGTGCCAGCTCGGATCCTAACTATGGCTACACCTTC
TRBV20-1	TRBJ2-7	-	TRBD2	CSARDYLAGVEQYF	TGCAGTGCTAGAGATTACCTAGCGGGGGTCGAGCAGTACTTC
TRBV6-5	TRBJ2-5	many	-	CASSTGGLRETQYF	TGTGCCAGCAGTACCGGGGGGCTTAGGGAGACCCAGTACTTC
TRBV6-5	TRBJ1-1	few	-	CASTEDGNRVAEAFF	TGTGCCAGCACCGAGGACGGTAATAGAGTGGCTGAAGCTTTCTTT
TRBV7-6	TRBJ2-6	-	-	CASSYEVAGANVLTF	TGTGCCAGCAGCTACGAGGTAGCGGGGGCCAACGTCCTGACTTTC
TRBV7-8	TRBJ1-1	many	-	CASSYQGLREAFF	TGTGCCAGCAGCTATCAGGGGCTTCGGGAAGCTTTCTTT
TRBV7-8	TRBJ1-1	many	-	CASSLLGGFSTEAFF	TGTGCCAGCAGCCTACTGGGAGGTTTTAGCACTGAAGCTTTCTTT
TRBV5-5	TRBJ1-1	many	TRBD1	CASSQSRDRAEAFF	TGTGCCAGCAGCCAGTCCCGGGACAGAGCTGAAGCTTTCTTT
TRBV9	TRBJ1-2	-	-	CASSPIYRENYGYTF	TGCGCCAGCAGCCCCATCTATAGGGAGAACTATGGCTACACCTTC
TRBV7-2	TRBJ2-5	many	TRBD2	CASSLPVAGQETQYF	TGTGCCAGCAGCTTACCCGTAGCGGGGCAAGAGACCCAGTACTTC
TRBV15	TRBJ2-5	-	-	CATSRVMQETQYF	TGTGCCACCAGCAGAGTTATGCAAGAGACCCAGTACTTC
TRBV19	TRBJ2-2	few	-	CASSVDPGGELFF	TGTGCCAGCTCGGTCGACCCCGGCGGGGAGCTGTTTTTT
TRBV15	TRBJ1-1	many	-	CATSRAENTEAFF	TGTGCCACCAGCAGAGCGGAGAACACTGAAGCTTTCTTT
TRBV10-3	TRBJ1-2	many	-	CAISGSVGYGYTF	TGTGCCATCAGTGGTTCGGTGGGCTATGGCTACACCTTC
TRBV2	TRBJ1-2	-	-	CASSVTRGGYTF	TGTGCCAGCAGTGTAACCCGAGGCGGCTACACCTTC
TRBV11-2	TRBJ2-2	-	TRBD2	CASSPSGPGGGELFF	TGTGCCAGCAGCCCTAGCGGGCCTGGAGGCGGGGAGCTGTTTTTT